This T cell receptor beta chain stems from a study of T-cell reconstitution after alpha-beta-depleted transplantation in children. This clonotype showed up just a few times. Molecular barcoding with unique molecular identifiers was used for the TCRbeta library. TCRdb reprocessed the PCR reads with MiXCR, giving one entry per CDR3 protein. The sample includes under 350,000 distinct CDR3 sequences, approximately 9.8% of them seen just once. Germline CDR1 and CDR2: SEHNR and FQNEAQ (reference sequence). This CDR3 comprises 14 residues. V was clipped by 5 bases and J by 2 bases; unmatched bases: 4. The receptor comes from a human donor who donated a stem cell graft to a child with SCID. The chain carries TRBV7-9 and TRBJ2-5; 8 nucleotides align to TRBD2. Sequencing used PBMCs from the stem cell graft donor, obtained from the stem cell graft. For the CDR3, the DNA is TGTGCCAGCAGCAAGCGGGGGCTACAAGAGACCCAGTACTTC. Its translation: CASSKRGLQETQYF.